The 28 T cell receptor beta chains below all came from one sample that was sequenced in a study of spatial heterogeneity in lung cancer. The study, taken as a whole, reports: Tracking of tumor mutation counts was seen in expanded intratumoral alpha and beta TCR counts.

Each CDR3 protein gets one entry after TCRdb re-called the 5' RACE reads with MiXCR. The repertoire holds 12,000 or so distinct CDR3 sequences, with about 4.6% as singletons. As to time point: sample taken at primary tumor resection. Their recognized antigens are unknown. Material: lung tumor tissue, obtained at surgery. These receptors were taken from a male donor with early-stage non-small cell lung cancer.

In this sample, this clonotype turned up many times. For a library built for alpha chains, this beta chain is a stray read; little rests on its size. The chain links TRBV20-1 to TRBJ1-2, with D uncertain. This CDR3 is built from 14 residues. Per the germline V gene, CDR1 is DFQATT and CDR2 is SNEGSKA (reference sequence). V lost 1 base, J lost 8 bases, and 17 bases lay in between. This CDR3 is CSARVLSGWRGYTF. The CDR3 DNA reads TGCAGTGCTAGAGTTCTCTCGGGTTGGCGAGGCTACACCTTC.

This clonotype was found a few times. With the library built for alpha chains, this beta chain is off target and its frequency is not meaningful. The chain uses TRBV24-1 and TRBJ2-3; D is perhaps TRBD2 (5 bases). The CDR3 totals 17 residues. The germline V gene has CDR1 KGHDR and CDR2 SFDVKD. V dropped 4 bases and J dropped 1 base, with 17 bases sitting between them. CDR3 loop: CATSDPVRSGRTDTQYF. In DNA, the CDR3 is TGTGCCACCAGTGACCCCGTGAGGAGCGGACGCACAGATACGCAGTATTTT.

In this sample, this clonotype turned up a few times. As an off-target read in a library built for alpha chains, this beta chain has a frequency of little significance. This chain joins TRBV11-2 and TRBJ2-7; 8 positions match TRBD1. Germline V gene data show CDR1 as SGHAT and CDR2 as FQNNGV. The CDR3 is made up of 13 amino acids. V trimming: 5 bases; J trimming: 6 bases; junction bases outside the gene matches: 6. CDR3 loop: CASSVGQGAEQYF. CDR3 nucleotide sequence: TGTGCCAGCAGCGTTGGACAGGGAGCCGAGCAGTACTTC.

This clonotype was seen at least ten times. This beta chain turned up in a library designed for alpha chains; as an off-target read, its abundance says little. V gene TRBV20-1 combines with J gene TRBJ2-5; 9 bases agree with TRBD1. J gave up 4 bases and V 1 base, and 7 bases lay outside the gene matches. This CDR3 region has 15 residues. CDR1 and CDR2 from the germline V gene are DFQATT and SNEGSKA (reference sequence). CDR3 residues: CSARGDRALIETQYF. The DNA for the CDR3 is TGCAGTGCTAGAGGGGACAGGGCGCTAATAGAGACCCAGTACTTC.

This clonotype came up a few times. This beta chain represents an off-target read in a library built for alpha chains; its size is of limited meaning. The CDR3 DNA sequence: TGTGCCACCAGCGGAGGACGGGGCAGGGATAGCAATCAGCCCCAGCATTTT. Translation gives CATSGGRGRDSNQPQHF. The V and J genes are TRBV15 and TRBJ1-5; D may be TRBD1 (5 bases). The ends were cut back, 5 bases at V and 0 bases at J, with 17 bases in the middle. The CDR3 is made up of 17 amino acids. CDR1 is LNHNV and CDR2 is YYDKDF in the germline V gene (reference sequence).

This clonotype has more than one count but fewer than ten. Little can be read into the size of this beta chain, an off-target read in a library designed for alpha chains. V is TRBV10-2 and J is TRBJ2-4; 9 bases match TRBD2. V lost 3 bases and J lost 4; bases outside the gene matches: 4. The germline V gene encodes CDR1 WSHSY and CDR2 SAAADI. The CDR3 is 15 residues long. In nucleotides, the CDR3 is TGCGCCAGCAGTGAAGCGGGGGGCTCTAAAAACATTCAGTACTTC. Amino acids: CASSEAGGSKNIQYF.

This clonotype was seen many times. The library was built for alpha chains, so this beta chain is an off-target read and its size means little. CDR3 sequence: CASKPTGTTYEQYF. CDR3 DNA: TGTGCCAGCAAACCGACCGGGACAACCTACGAGCAGTACTTC. This chain joins TRBV7-2 and TRBJ2-7; weak D call: TRBD1 (6 bases). Germline V gene data show CDR1 as SGHTA and CDR2 as FQGNSA. Trimming removed 7 bases at V and 2 bases at J, with 15 bases between. The CDR3 covers 14 residues.

Only a few counts were recorded for this clonotype. This beta chain is an unintended read in a library built for alpha chains; its size means little. CDR3 sequence reads: CASSLASGGGTQYF. CDR3 DNA: TGTGCCAGCAGCTTAGCGTCAGGTGGGGGTACGCAGTATTTT. This chain joins TRBV7-2 and TRBJ2-3; D is perhaps TRBD1 or TRBD2 (5 bases each). CDR1 is SGHTA, CDR2 FQGNSA, per germline. The CDR3 extends over 14 amino acids. Trimming pared 0 bases from V and 8 bases from J, leaving 12 bases between.

With respect to this clonotype: This beta chain came through as a stray read in a library set up for alpha chains, and its size says little. V usage is TRBV12-3 or TRBV12-4 and J usage is TRBJ1-4; D is unresolved. The CDR3 consists of 16 residues. V was clipped by 10 bases and J by 5 bases, with 23 bases between them. The CDR3 protein is CATSTSPAHINEKLFF. The CDR3 DNA reads TGTGCCACCTCTACATCGCCAGCACACATAAATGAAAAACTGTTTTTT.

This clonotype was seen only a few times. This beta chain is an unintended read in a library built for alpha chains; its size means little. The rearrangement uses TRBV14 and TRBJ1-1, with no clear D. With 1 base removed from V and 0 bases from J, the gap between germline ends came to 12 bases. The germline gives CDR1 SGHDN, CDR2 FVKESK. The CDR3 covers 16 residues. The CDR3 DNA follows: TGTGCCAGCAGCCAAGTGAGGAACGGGGTGAACACTGAAGCTTTCTTT. Protein sequence: CASSQVRNGVNTEAFF.

This clonotype was recorded many times. This beta chain is a stray sequence in a library constructed for alpha chains; its clone size is not meaningful. The chain links TRBV4-3 to TRBJ2-7; D not resolved. The V gene lost 0 bases and the J gene lost 3 bases, with 12 bases spanning the gap. Per the germline V gene, CDR1 is LGHNA and CDR2 is YSLEER. This CDR3 contains 15 residues. This chain's CDR3 is CASSQDFNRDYEQYF. The CDR3 region has the DNA TGCGCCAGCAGCCAAGATTTTAACAGAGACTACGAGCAGTACTTC.

For this clonotype: A library prepared for alpha chains yielded this beta chain as an off-target read; its size is of little meaning. The chain employs TRBV7-9 and TRBJ1-1, with D perhaps TRBD1 (6 bases). The V end was cut by 3 bases, the J end by 3 bases, with 8 bases between. The CDR3 has 13 amino acids. Germline V CDR1 and CDR2: SEHNR, FQNEAQ (reference sequence). The CDR3 is CASSFRTDTEAFF. In nucleotides, the CDR3 is TGTGCCAGCAGCTTTCGGACAGACACTGAAGCTTTCTTT.

This clonotype was found many times. For a library built for alpha chains, this beta chain is a stray read; little rests on its size. The chain has TRBV6-2 or TRBV6-3 and TRBJ2-6; D not certain. Germline V gene data show CDR1 as MNHEY and CDR2 as SVGEGT. Trimming took 7 bases from V and 0 from J, leaving 16 bases between them. This CDR3 is 17 amino acids long. CDR3 sequence: CASTPLRGASGANVLTF. The CDR3 DNA sequence: TGTGCCAGCACCCCCTTGCGCGGTGCCTCTGGGGCCAACGTCCTGACTTTC.

Points on this clonotype: With the library built for alpha chains, this beta chain is off target and its frequency is not meaningful. The gene calls are TRBV19 and TRBJ2-5, with D tentatively TRBD1 (6 bases). The length of the CDR3 is 13 residues. V was pared by 6 bases and J by 1 base, with 9 bases between. Germline lookup yields CDR1 LNHDA and CDR2 SQIVND (reference sequence). DNA of the CDR3: TGTGCCAGTAGGAGACAGGCCCAAGAGACCCAGTACTTC. Residues: CASRRQAQETQYF. Combining the CDR3 with reference TRBV19 and TRBJ2-5 gives the whole variable domain DGGITQSPKYLFRKEGQNVTLSCEQNLNHDAMYWYRQDPGQGLRLIYYSQIVNDFQKGDIAEGYSVSREKKESFPLTVTSAQKNPTAFYLCASRRQAQETQYFGPGTRLLVL.

This clonotype was observed many times. Little can be read into the size of this beta chain, an off-target read in a library designed for alpha chains. The gene calls are TRBV29-1 and TRBJ2-2; TRBD2 matches 13 bases. Germline V CDR1 and CDR2: SQVTM, ANQGSEA. V shed 7 bases, J shed 7 bases, and the junction held 3 bases outside the gene matches. The CDR3 is 13 residues long. The CDR3 is CSAGLAGIGELFF. As DNA, the CDR3 is TGCAGCGCGGGACTAGCGGGGATCGGGGAGCTGTTTTTT.

This clonotype was observed at least ten times. In a library made to pick up alpha chains, this beta chain is a stray read with a size that means little. The V gene is TRBV28, the J gene TRBJ2-3, with 7 positions matching TRBD2. The trim removed 8 bases at V and 1 base at J, leaving 9 bases unmatched. The CDR3 contains 15 residues. Per germline, CDR1 MDHEN and CDR2 SYDVKM. DNA for the CDR3: TGTGCCAGCGCCCCTCGGCTAGCGGGCACAGATACGCAGTATTTT. Translation: CASAPRLAGTDTQYF. The full variable domain, completed using reference TRBV28 and TRBJ2-3, is DVKVTQSSRYLVKRTGEKVFLECVQDMDHENMFWYRQDPGLGLRLIYFSYDVKMKEKGDIPEGYSVSREKKERFSLILESASTNQTSMYLCASAPRLAGTDTQYFGPGTRLTVL.

Worth noting for this clonotype: Little can be read into the size of this beta chain, an off-target read in a library designed for alpha chains. The chain has TRBV7-2 and TRBJ2-2; D is ambiguous. CDR1 and CDR2 (germline): SGHTA, FQGNSA. V lost 5 bases and J lost 1, with 8 bases in between. CDR3 size: 14 residues. For the CDR3, the DNA is TGTGCCAGCAGCCTAGGGTGGAACACCGGGGAGCTGTTTTTT. Translated: CASSLGWNTGELFF.

This clonotype was seen ten or more times. This beta chain is a stray read from a library made for alpha chains; its abundance is not meaningful. The chain combines TRBV14 with TRBJ2-5, with TRBD2 identical over 7 bases. Germline V gene data show CDR1 as SGHDN and CDR2 as FVKESK. The ends lost 3 bases at V and 4 bases at J; junction bases unmatched: 5. The CDR3 totals 14 residues. The CDR3: CASSHSGGGETQYF. In nucleotides, the CDR3 is TGTGCCAGCAGCCACTCGGGGGGAGGAGAGACCCAGTACTTC.

This clonotype was seen ten or more times. This beta chain is a stray sequence in a library constructed for alpha chains; its clone size is not meaningful. This rearrangement joins TRBV28 to TRBJ2-1; 14 bases align to TRBD2. V shed 3 bases and J 4 bases; nucleotides not matched to a gene: 2. Germline V CDR1 and CDR2: MDHEN, SYDVKM. The CDR3 spans 16 residues. Written as DNA, the CDR3 is TGTGCCAGCAGTTTTGGACTAGCGGGGGGATACAATGAGCAGTTCTTC. Its translation: CASSFGLAGGYNEQFF.

This clonotype was seen many times. The library was designed around alpha chains, so this beta chain is a stray read whose abundance carries little weight. The chain joins TRBV7-9 to TRBJ2-7; 9 nucleotides match TRBD1. This CDR3 contains 14 residues. Germline CDR1 SEHNR, CDR2 FQNEAQ (reference sequence). V was pared by 5 bases and J by 3 bases, with 5 bases of the junction left unmatched. CDR3 DNA: TGTGCCAGCAGCCTCTGGGACAGGGACTACGAGCAGTACTTC. Amino acids: CASSLWDRDYEQYF.

Worth noting for this clonotype: The library was built for alpha chains, so this beta chain is an off-target read and its size means little. This chain joins TRBV28 and TRBJ1-5, with a possible D match to TRBD1 (5 bases). The CDR3 is made up of 15 amino acids. Trimming pared 7 bases from V and 5 bases from J, leaving 18 bases between. CDR1 is MDHEN and CDR2 is SYDVKM in the germline V gene. CDR3 sequence: CASNPGGSLDQPQHF. The CDR3 nucleotides are TGTGCCAGCAATCCTGGGGGTTCTCTAGATCAGCCCCAGCATTTT.

In the case of this clonotype: Being off target in a library aimed at alpha chains, this beta chain has a size of little meaning. The chain joins TRBV28 to TRBJ1-2; 10 positions match TRBD1. J lost 4 bases, V lost 6 bases, and 11 bases had no gene match. Germline V gene lookup returns CDR1 MDHEN and CDR2 SYDVKM. This CDR3 has 16 residues. CDR3 bases: TGTGCCAGCAGCCGAATGACAGGGGGCCTAACCTATGGCTACACCTTC. Protein sequence: CASSRMTGGLTYGYTF.

This clonotype was counted a few times. One end of the junction varies from germline; a read error may be responsible. Being off target in a library aimed at alpha chains, this beta chain has a size of little meaning. CDR3 residues: CASSLWTGEQERHF. In DNA, the CDR3 is TGTGCCAGCAGTTTATGGACAGGGGAGCAGGAGCGGCATTTT. The rearrangement joins TRBV12-3 or TRBV12-4 to TRBJ2-3, with 9 bases fitting TRBD1. The CDR3 has 14 residues.

This clonotype was seen at least ten times. Found in a library prepared for alpha chains, this beta chain is an off-target read, and its abundance has little meaning. V and J are TRBV7-9 and TRBJ2-5, with D perhaps being TRBD1 or TRBD2 (5 bases each). The V gene lost 8 bases and the J gene lost 5 bases, with 15 bases spanning the gap. This CDR3 region has 13 residues. Germline loops: CDR1 SEHNR, CDR2 FQNEAQ (reference sequence). The CDR3 here is CASQLGVGETQYF. The CDR3 DNA is TGTGCCAGCCAGCTGGGGGTCGGGGAGACCCAGTACTTC.

This clonotype was counted at least ten times. As an off-target read in a library built for alpha chains, this beta chain has a frequency of little significance. The V and J genes are TRBV28 and TRBJ1-2; D is perhaps TRBD1 (6 bases). Between the trimmed V and J ends, which lost 5 bases and 9 bases, there was a span of 22 bases. Per the germline V gene, CDR1 is MDHEN and CDR2 is SYDVKM. The CDR3 is 15 amino acids. The chain's CDR3 is CASSTPSGATGSYTF. CDR3 in DNA: TGTGCCAGCAGTACCCCATCAGGGGCCACCGGGAGCTACACCTTC.

This clonotype was detected ten times or more. A library prepared for alpha chains yielded this beta chain as an off-target read; its size is of little meaning. The chain combines TRBV4-2 with TRBJ2-7, with 10 bases aligning to TRBD2. Trimming took 0 bases from V and 4 from J; bases not matched to a gene: 6. Germline CDR1 and CDR2: LGHNA and YNFKEQ. This CDR3 contains 16 residues. Written as DNA, the CDR3 is TGTGCCAGCAGCCAAGATTGGGGTAGCGGGGGGTACGAGCAGTACTTC. As protein: CASSQDWGSGGYEQYF.

This clonotype was observed many times. This beta chain lies outside the target of a library built for alpha chains; its clone size means little. This chain links TRBV5-6 with TRBJ2-3; TRBD1 might be the D (6 bases). Trimming took off 0 bases at V and 2 bases at J, with 16 bases between the two ends. Germline CDR1 reads SGHDT; CDR2 reads YYEEEE. CDR3 length equals 17 residues. The CDR3 reads CASSLASRQAFTDTQYF. CDR3 nucleotides: TGTGCCAGCAGCTTGGCTTCCCGACAGGCTTTCACAGATACGCAGTATTTT.

Ten or more counts support this clonotype. This beta chain came through as a stray read in a library set up for alpha chains, and its size says little. This chain uses TRBV5-6 with TRBJ2-7; 7 nucleotides agree with TRBD1. The CDR3 consists of 15 residues. Germline CDR1 and CDR2: SGHDT and YYEEEE. V was clipped by 4 bases and J by 0 bases; unmatched bases: 7. The CDR3: CASSPSDRTSYEQYF. CDR3 bases: TGTGCCAGCAGCCCCTCGGACAGGACCTCCTACGAGCAGTACTTC.